This T cell receptor beta chain was captured in a study of CD8 T cells in ankylosing spondylitis. Study-wide results and limits: Seemingly distinctive of ankylosing spondylitis blood was a TCR beta motif formed by eight highly homologous variants.

This CDR3 has 15 residues. V dropped 0 bases and J dropped 5; count of bases not matched to a gene: 5. CDR1 and CDR2 (germline): MNHEY, SVGAGI. From the 5' RACE reads, TCRdb called clonotypes with MiXCR, one entry per CDR3 protein. The sample lists hundreds of thousands of distinct CDR3 sequences; around 16% were seen once. As to this clonotype: Its antigen is not known.

Sequences were obtained from blood, either unsorted or a sorted T cell fraction (not recorded which). The source is a male donor with ankylosing spondylitis. The chain recombines TRBV6-5 with TRBJ1-2, with 8 bases identical to TRBD1. The CDR3 DNA reads TGTGCCAGCAGTTACTCGGCGACAGGGGATTATGGCTACACCTTC. Its protein is CASSYSATGDYGYTF.